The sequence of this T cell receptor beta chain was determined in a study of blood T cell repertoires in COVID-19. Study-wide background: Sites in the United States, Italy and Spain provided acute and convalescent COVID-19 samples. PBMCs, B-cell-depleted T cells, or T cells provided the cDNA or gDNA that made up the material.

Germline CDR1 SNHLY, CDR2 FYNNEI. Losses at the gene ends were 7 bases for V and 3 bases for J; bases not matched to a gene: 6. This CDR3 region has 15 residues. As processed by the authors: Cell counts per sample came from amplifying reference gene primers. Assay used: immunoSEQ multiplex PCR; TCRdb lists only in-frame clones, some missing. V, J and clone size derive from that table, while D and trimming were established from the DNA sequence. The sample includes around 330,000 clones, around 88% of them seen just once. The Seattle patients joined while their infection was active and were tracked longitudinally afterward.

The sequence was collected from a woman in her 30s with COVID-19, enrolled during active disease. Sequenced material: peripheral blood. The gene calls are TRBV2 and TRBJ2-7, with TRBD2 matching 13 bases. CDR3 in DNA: TGTGCCAGCATTCGACTAGCGGGGGGCATCTACGAGCAGTACTTC. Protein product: CASIRLAGGIYEQYF.